These T cell receptor beta chains were read from a single sample in a study of blood T cell repertoires in COVID-19. Repertoires were generated with immunoSEQ multiplex PCR, while TCRdb's copy carries only in-frame clones and drops some. The table has some 270,000 clones, 75% to 90% seen once. Specimen: PBMCs or T cells enriched from blood (not recorded which). The receptor set was obtained from a woman between 40 and 55 years old who had recovered from COVID-19. Each CDR3 is given with its conserved first and last residue. The D gene is left open where the match is weak. Size is stated for part of the rows, as once, few or many counts, or as a class when the clone is expanded.

-	TRBV6-4	-	TRBJ2-7	16	TGTGCCAGCACTGGGACACATCCCTCGATTTCCTACGAGCAGTACTTC	CASTGTHPSISYEQYF
TRBD2	TRBV27	few	TRBJ2-1	16	TGTGCCAGCAGTCCATCGACGGGACTAGCGGGGGGGGAGCAGTTCTTC	CASSPSTGLAGGEQFF
-	TRBV25-1	once	TRBJ2-7	16	TGTGCCAGCAGTGAAGGTGTGGGAGGACCATCCTACGAGCAGTACTTC	CASSEGVGGPSYEQYF
-	TRBV30	-	TRBJ1-5	13	TGTGCCTGGGCCGCCCGCGTTCATCAGCCCCAGCATTTT	CAWAARVHQPQHF
-	TRBV6-5	-	TRBJ1-6	12	TGTGCCAGCCTAGGGAGCCCCCACCCCCTCCACTTT	CASLGSPHPLHF
-	TRBV18	-	TRBJ2-2	16	TGTGCCAGCTCACCGTCCGGGAGCGAGGGCACCGGGGAGCTGTTTTTT	CASSPSGSEGTGELFF
TRBD2	TRBV5-1	-	TRBJ2-5	15	TGCGCCAGCAGCTTGGGAGCGGGGGGGCTGGAGACCCAGTACTTC	CASSLGAGGLETQYF
TRBD2	TRBV27	-	TRBJ2-7	20	TGTGCCAGCAGTCCCACCTCGGGACTAGCGGGAGGGCCTGCCCCCCTCGAGCAGTACTTC	CASSPTSGLAGGPAPLEQYF
-	TRBV9	once	TRBJ2-3	15	TGTGCCAGCAGCGAAACACCGGGACTCACAGATACGCAGTATTTT	CASSETPGLTDTQYF
-	TRBV7-2	-	TRBJ1-2	12	TGTGCCAGCAGCTTAAAACAGGGTGACTACACCTTC	CASSLKQGDYTF
TRBD1	TRBV2	-	TRBJ1-4	15	TGTGCCAGCAGGGGGACAGGGGCTCCTAATGAAAAACTGTTTTTT	CASRGTGAPNEKLFF
-	TRBV7-9	-	TRBJ2-1	13	TGTGCCAGCAGCTTGCAGACAGTATCTGAGCAGTTCTTC	CASSLQTVSEQFF
-	TRBV3-1/TRBV3-2	-	TRBJ1-2	13	TGTGCCAGCAGCCAAGTCCAGGGTTATGGCTACACCTTC	CASSQVQGYGYTF
TRBD1	TRBV4-2	-	TRBJ1-1	16	TGTGCCAGCAGCCCACGAACAGGGGGCGCGTTCACTGAAGCTTTCTTT	CASSPRTGGAFTEAFF
TRBD1	TRBV25-1	-	TRBJ1-6	14	TGTGCCAGCAGGGGGACAGAGCATAATTCACCCCTCCACTTT	CASRGTEHNSPLHF
-	TRBV18	-	TRBJ1-5	12	TGTGCCAGCTCAACCGGGGATCAGCCCCAGCATTTT	CASSTGDQPQHF